This T cell receptor beta chain was captured by sequencing in a study of blood T cell repertoires in COVID-19. At the level of the study: PBMCs, B-cell-depleted T cells, or T cells were the source of the cDNA or gDNA that made up the material.

Seattle patient enrollment occurred during active infection, with longitudinal follow-up thereafter. Germline CDR1 SGHDN, CDR2 FVKESK. The V end lost 1 base, the J end lost 5 bases, and 5 bases lay between the germline ends. The CDR3 sequence is 13 residues long. Libraries were prepared by immunoSEQ multiplex PCR; TCRdb keeps only in-frame clonotypes and omits some of them. The sample includes fewer than 300,000 clones, more than 80% of them seen just once. The receptor was derived from a woman between 45 and 65 years old with COVID-19, enrolled during active disease. Sequencing was done on a sample of peripheral blood. The V gene is TRBV14, the J gene TRBJ2-2; D is uncertain. CDR3 sequence reads: CASSQVRTGELFF. CDR3 nucleotide sequence: TGTGCCAGCAGCCAAGTCAGAACCGGGGAGCTGTTTTTT.